This record covers a single TCR beta chain. The antigen is not known. The data were obtained in a study of siplizumab effects on memory and regulatory T cells. Broader study findings: Mean Treg-derived proportions of mappable alloreactive CD4+ clones were roughly 70% for siplizumab and less than 35% for controls. Naive T cells were seen as more diverse than memory cells and as major alloresponse contributors.

Sequencing used immunoSEQ multiplex PCR; TCRdb keeps in-frame clones, though not all of them. The sample lists about 82,000 clones; over 80% were seen once. The CDR3 loop spans 13 amino acids. Germline CDR1 and CDR2: WNHNN and SYGVQD (reference sequence). The V gene lost 0 bases and the J gene lost 7 bases, with 7 bases spanning the gap. Material for sequencing was Tregs sorted from blood. This sequence was found in a human donor in good health. This rearrangement joins TRBV10-1 to TRBJ2-1, with a possible D match to TRBD1 (6 bases). For the CDR3, the DNA is TGCGCCAGCAGTGAGTCGAGGGGGAATGAGCAGTTCTTC. Residues: CASSESRGNEQFF.